This T cell receptor beta chain stems from a study of blood T cell repertoires in COVID-19. About the study: Samples taken during acute and convalescent COVID-19 were collected in the United States, Italy and Spain. Sample material is recorded as cDNA or gDNA derived from T cells, B-cell-depleted T cells, or PBMCs.

In the study's own analysis: Using reference gene primer amplification, nucleated cell counts were estimated. Method: immunoSEQ multiplex PCR; TCRdb's copy keeps in-frame clones and lacks some. For V, J and clone size, that table is used; D and trimming come from the DNA. This sample has roughly 35,000 clones; over 80% occur once, and the top ten carry about 14%. The CDR3 is made up of 16 amino acids. The junction had 12 bases not matched to a gene; V was cut back by 3 bases and J by 7 bases. Germline CDR1 reads KGHDR; CDR2 reads SFDVKD. V and J are TRBV24-1 and TRBJ2-5; TRBD1 matches 8 bases. This receptor was taken from a man in his fifties or sixties with active COVID-19. Sequencing was done on a sample of peripheral blood. The CDR3 loop reads CATSDPLGTGVATQYF. CDR3 in DNA: TGTGCCACCAGTGATCCGTTGGGGACAGGAGTTGCGACCCAGTACTTC.